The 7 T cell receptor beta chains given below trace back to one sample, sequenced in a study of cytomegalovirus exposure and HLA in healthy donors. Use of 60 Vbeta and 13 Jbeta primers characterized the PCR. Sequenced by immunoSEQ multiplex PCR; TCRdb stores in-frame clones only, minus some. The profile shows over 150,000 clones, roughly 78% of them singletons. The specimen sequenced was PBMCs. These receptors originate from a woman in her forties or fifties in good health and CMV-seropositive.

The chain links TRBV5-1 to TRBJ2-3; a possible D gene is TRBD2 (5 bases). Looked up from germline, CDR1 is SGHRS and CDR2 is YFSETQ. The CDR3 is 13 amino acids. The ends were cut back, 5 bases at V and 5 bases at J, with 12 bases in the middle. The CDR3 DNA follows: TGCGCCAGCAGGGAGAGGGTCTTAGATACGCAGTATTTT. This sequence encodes CASRERVLDTQYF.

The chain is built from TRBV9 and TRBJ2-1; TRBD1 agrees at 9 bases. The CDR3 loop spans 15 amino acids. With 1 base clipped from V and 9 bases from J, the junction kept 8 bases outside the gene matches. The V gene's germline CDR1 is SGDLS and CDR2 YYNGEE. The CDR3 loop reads CASSVMTGGRSEQFF. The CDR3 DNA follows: TGTGCCAGCAGCGTAATGACAGGGGGGAGAAGTGAGCAGTTCTTC.

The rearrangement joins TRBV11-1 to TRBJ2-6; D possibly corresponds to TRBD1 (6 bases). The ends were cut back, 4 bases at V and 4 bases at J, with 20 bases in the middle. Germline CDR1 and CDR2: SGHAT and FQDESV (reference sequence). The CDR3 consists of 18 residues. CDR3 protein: CASSSQGLGAAGANVLTF. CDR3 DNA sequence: TGTGCCAGCAGCTCACAGGGATTAGGGGCAGCCGGGGCCAACGTCCTGACTTTC.

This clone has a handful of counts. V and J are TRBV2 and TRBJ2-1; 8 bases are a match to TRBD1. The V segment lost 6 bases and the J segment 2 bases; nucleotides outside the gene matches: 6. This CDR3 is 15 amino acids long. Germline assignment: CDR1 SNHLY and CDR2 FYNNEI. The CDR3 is CASSDKTGAYNEQFF. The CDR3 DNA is TGTGCCAGCAGCGACAAGACAGGGGCCTACAATGAGCAGTTCTTC. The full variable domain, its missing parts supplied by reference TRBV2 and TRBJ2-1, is EPEVTQTPSHQVTQMGQEVILRCVPISNHLYFYWYRQILGQKVEFLVSFYNNEISEKSEIFDDQFSVERPDGSNFTLKIRSTKLEDSAMYFCASSDKTGAYNEQFFGPGTRLTVL.

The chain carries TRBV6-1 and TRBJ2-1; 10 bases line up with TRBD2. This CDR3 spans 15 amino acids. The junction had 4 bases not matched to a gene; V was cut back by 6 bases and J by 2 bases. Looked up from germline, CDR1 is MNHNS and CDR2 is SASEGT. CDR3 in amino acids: CASRYLAGAYNEQFF. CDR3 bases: TGTGCCAGCAGATACCTAGCGGGGGCCTACAATGAGCAGTTCTTC.

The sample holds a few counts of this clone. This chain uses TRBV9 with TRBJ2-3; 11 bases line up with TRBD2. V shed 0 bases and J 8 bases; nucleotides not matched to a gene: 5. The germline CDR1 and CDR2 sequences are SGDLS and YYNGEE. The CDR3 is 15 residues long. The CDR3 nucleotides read TGTGCCAGCAGCGTAGAGACGCTAGCGGGGGGTACGCAGTATTTT. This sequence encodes CASSVETLAGGTQYF.

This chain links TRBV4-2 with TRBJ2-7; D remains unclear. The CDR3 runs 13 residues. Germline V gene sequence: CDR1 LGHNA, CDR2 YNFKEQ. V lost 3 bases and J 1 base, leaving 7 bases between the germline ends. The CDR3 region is CASSHRASYEQYF. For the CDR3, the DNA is TGTGCCAGCAGCCATCGAGCGTCCTACGAGCAGTACTTC.